This TCR beta chain was retrieved from a study of T-cell reconstitution after alpha-beta-depleted transplantation in children. This clonotype has a count of ten or more. Unique molecular identifiers were used in preparing the TCRbeta library. Via MiXCR, TCRdb re-called the PCR reads, giving one row per CDR3 protein. The sample records roughly 350,000 distinct CDR3 sequences, 10% being singletons. V was trimmed by 4 bases and J by 3 bases, leaving 16 bases between them. The CDR3 has 15 amino acids. Germline CDR1 reads SGHRS; CDR2 reads YFSETQ. This chain connects TRBV5-1 to TRBJ1-2; D is perhaps TRBD1 (6 bases). Sequenced here: PBMCs from the stem cell graft donor, sampled from the stem cell graft. The source is a human donor who donated a stem cell graft to a child with acute lymphoblastic leukemia. DNA for the CDR3: TGCGCCAGCAGCCTGGGGGACATAGGGGACTATGGCTACACCTTC. Translated, it gives CASSLGDIGDYGYTF.